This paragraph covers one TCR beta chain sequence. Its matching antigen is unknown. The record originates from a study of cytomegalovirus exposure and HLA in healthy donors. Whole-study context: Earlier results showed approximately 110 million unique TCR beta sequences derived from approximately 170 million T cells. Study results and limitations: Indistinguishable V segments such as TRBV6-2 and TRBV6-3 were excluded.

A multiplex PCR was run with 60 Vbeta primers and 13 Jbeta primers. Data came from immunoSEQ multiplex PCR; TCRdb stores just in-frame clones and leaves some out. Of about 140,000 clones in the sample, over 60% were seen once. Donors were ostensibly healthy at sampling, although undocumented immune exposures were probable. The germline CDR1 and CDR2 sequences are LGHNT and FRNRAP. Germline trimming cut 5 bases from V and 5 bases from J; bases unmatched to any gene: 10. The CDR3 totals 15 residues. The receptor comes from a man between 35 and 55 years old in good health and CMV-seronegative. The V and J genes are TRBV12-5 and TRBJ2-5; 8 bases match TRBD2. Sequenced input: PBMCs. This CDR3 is CASGPGAAGVETQYF. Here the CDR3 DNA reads TGTGCTAGTGGTCCCGGGGCAGCGGGAGTGGAGACCCAGTACTTC.